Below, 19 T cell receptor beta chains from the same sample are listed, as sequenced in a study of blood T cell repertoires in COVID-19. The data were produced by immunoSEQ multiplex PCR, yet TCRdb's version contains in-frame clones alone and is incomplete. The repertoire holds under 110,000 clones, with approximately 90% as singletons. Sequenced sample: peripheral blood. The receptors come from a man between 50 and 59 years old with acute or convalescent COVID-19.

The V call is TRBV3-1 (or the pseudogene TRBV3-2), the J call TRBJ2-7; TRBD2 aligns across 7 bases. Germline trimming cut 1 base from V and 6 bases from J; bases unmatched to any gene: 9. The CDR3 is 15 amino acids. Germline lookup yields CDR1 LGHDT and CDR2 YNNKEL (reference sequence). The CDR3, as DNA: TGTGCCAGCAGCCAAGTCGCGGGGAGGGCTGGCGAGCAGTACTTC. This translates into CASSQVAGRAGEQYF.

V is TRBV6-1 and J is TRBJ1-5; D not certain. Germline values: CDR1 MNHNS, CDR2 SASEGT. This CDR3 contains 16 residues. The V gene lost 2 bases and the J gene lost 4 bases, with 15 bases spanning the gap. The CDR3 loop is CASSESAFRPNQPQHF. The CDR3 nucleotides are TGTGCCAGCAGTGAATCAGCCTTCAGGCCGAATCAGCCCCAGCATTTT.

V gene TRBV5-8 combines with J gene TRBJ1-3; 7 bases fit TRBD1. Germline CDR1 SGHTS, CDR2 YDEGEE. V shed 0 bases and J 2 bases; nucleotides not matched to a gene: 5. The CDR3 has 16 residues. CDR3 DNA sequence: TGTGCCAGCAGCTTGGATGCAGGGGGAACTGGAAACACCATATATTTT. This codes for CASSLDAGGTGNTIYF. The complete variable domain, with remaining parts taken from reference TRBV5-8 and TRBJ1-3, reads EAGVTQSPTHLIKTRGQQATLRCSPISGHTSVYWYQQALGLGLQFLLWYDEGEERNRGNFPPRFSGRQFPNYSSELNVNALELEDSALYLCASSLDAGGTGNTIYFGEGSWLTVV.

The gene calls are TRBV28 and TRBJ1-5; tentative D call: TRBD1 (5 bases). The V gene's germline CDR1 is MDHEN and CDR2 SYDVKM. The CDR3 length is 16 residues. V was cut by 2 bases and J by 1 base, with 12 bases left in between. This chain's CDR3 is CASSLASGGSNQPQHF. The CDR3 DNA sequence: TGTGCCAGCAGTTTAGCGTCGGGGGGAAGCAATCAGCCCCAGCATTTT.

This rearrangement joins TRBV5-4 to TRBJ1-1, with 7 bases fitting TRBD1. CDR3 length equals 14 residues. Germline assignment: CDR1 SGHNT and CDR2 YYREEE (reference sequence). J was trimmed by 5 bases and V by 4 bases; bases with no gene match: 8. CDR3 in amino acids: CASSRKGTDTEAFF. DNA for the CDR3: TGTGCCAGCAGCCGAAAAGGGACAGATACTGAAGCTTTCTTT. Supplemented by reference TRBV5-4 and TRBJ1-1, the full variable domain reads ETGVTQSPTHLIKTRGQQVTLRCSSQSGHNTVSWYQQALGQGPQFIFQYYREEENGRGNFPPRFSGLQFPNYSSELNVNALELDDSALYLCASSRKGTDTEAFFGQGTRLTVV.

In DNA, the CDR3 is TGTGCCAGCAGAATCAGGGCGGTCCAGGGGGCTTACGAGCAGTACTTC. Amino acid sequence: CASRIRAVQGAYEQYF. This chain uses TRBV2 with TRBJ2-7, with 8 bases aligning to TRBD1. Germline lookup yields CDR1 SNHLY and CDR2 FYNNEI. CDR3 length: 16 residues. V was pared by 6 bases and J by 4 bases, with 14 bases of the junction left unmatched.

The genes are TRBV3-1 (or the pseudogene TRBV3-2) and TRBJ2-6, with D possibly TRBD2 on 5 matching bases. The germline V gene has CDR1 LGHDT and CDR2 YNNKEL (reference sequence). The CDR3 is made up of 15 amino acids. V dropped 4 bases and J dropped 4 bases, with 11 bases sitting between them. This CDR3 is CASSRVRAGANVLTF. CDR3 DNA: TGTGCCAGCAGCCGGGTGCGGGCAGGGGCCAACGTCCTGACTTTC.

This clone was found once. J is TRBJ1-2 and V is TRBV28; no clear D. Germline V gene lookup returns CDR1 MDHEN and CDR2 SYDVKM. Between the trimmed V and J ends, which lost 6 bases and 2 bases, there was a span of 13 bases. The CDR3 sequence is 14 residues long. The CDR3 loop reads CASRLPPPNYGYTF. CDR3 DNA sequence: TGTGCCAGCAGGCTACCCCCTCCAAACTATGGCTACACCTTC.

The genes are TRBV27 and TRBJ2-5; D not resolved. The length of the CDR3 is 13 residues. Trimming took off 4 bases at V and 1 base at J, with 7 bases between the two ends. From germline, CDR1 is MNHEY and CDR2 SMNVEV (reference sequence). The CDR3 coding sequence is TGTGCCAGCAGTTCACTCCTCCAAGAGACCCAGTACTTC. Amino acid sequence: CASSSLLQETQYF.

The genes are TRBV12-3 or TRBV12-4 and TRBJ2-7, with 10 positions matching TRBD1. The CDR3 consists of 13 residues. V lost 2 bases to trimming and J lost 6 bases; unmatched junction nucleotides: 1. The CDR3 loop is CASSLRDRGEQYF. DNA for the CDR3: TGTGCCAGCAGTTTAAGGGACAGGGGCGAGCAGTACTTC.

The CDR3 here is CASSPGQGADEQFF. Written as DNA, the CDR3 is TGTGCCAGCAGTCCGGGACAGGGGGCCGATGAGCAGTTCTTC. V gene TRBV6-2 or TRBV6-3 combines with J gene TRBJ2-1; 12 bases map to TRBD1. Trimming cost V 5 bases and J 8 bases; bases outside gene matches: 4. Germline values: CDR1 MNHEY, CDR2 SVGEGT. The CDR3 spans 14 residues.

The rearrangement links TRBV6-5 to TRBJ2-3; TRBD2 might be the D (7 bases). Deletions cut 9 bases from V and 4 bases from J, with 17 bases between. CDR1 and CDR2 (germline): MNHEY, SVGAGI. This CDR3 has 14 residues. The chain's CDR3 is CASLSGGAADTQYF. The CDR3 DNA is TGTGCCAGTCTGAGTGGGGGGGCCGCAGATACGCAGTATTTT.

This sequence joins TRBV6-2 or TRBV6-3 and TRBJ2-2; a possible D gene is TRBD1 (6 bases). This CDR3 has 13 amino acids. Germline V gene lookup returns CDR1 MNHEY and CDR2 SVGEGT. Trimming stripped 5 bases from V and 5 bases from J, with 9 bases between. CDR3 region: CASSGTITGELFF. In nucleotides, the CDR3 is TGTGCCAGCAGTGGGACAATTACCGGGGAGCTGTTTTTT.

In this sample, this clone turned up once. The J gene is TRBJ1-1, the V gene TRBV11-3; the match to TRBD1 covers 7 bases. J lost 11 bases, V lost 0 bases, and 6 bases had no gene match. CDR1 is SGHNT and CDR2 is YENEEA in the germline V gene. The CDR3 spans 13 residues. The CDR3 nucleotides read TGTGCCAGCAGCTTAGACATGACAGGGCGGGCTTTCTTT. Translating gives CASSLDMTGRAFF.

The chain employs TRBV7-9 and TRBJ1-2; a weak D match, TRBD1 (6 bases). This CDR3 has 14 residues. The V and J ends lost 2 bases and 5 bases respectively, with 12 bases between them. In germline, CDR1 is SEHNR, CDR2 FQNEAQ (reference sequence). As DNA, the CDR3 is TGTGCCAGCAGCTTATTAAGGGGGGGATATGGCTACACCTTC. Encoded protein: CASSLLRGGYGYTF.

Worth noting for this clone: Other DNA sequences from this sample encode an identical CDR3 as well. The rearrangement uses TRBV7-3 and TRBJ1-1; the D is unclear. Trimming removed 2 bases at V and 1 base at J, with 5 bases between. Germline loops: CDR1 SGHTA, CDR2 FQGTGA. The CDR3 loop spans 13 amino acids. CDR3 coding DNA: TGTGCCAGCAGCTTATCCCAGAACACTGAAGCTTTCTTT. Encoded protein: CASSLSQNTEAFF.

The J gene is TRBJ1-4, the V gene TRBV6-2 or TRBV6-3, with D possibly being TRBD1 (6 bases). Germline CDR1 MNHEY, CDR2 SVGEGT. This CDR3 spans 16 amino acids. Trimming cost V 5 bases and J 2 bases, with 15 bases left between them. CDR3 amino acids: CASSNTAGATNEKLFF. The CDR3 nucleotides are TGTGCCAGCAGTAACACAGCGGGGGCGACTAATGAAAAACTGTTTTTT.

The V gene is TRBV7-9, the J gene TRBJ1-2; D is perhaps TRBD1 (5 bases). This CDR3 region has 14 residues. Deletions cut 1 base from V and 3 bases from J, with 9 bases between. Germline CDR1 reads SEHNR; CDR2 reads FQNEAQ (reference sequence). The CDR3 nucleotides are TGTGCCAGCAGCTTAGAGGGACTTGACTATGGCTACACCTTC. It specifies CASSLEGLDYGYTF. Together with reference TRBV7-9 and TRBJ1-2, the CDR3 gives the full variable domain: DTGVSQNPRHKITKRGQNVTFRCDPISEHNRLYWYRQTLGQGPEFLTYFQNEAQLEKSRLLSDRFSAERPKGSFSTLEIQRTEQGDSAMYLCASSLEGLDYGYTFGSGTRLTVV.

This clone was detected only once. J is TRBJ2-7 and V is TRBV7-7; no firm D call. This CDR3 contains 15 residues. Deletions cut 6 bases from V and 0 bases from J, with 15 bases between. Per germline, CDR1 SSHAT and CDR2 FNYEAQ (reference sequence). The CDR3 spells CASRFTHTPSYEQYF. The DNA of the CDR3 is TGTGCCAGCAGGTTCACACATACACCCTCCTACGAGCAGTACTTC. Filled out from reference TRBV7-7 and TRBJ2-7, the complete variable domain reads GAGVSQSPRYKVTKRGQDVTLRCDPISSHATLYWYQQALGQGPEFLTYFNYEAQPDKSGLPSDRFSAERPEGSISTLTIQRTEQRDSAMYRCASRFTHTPSYEQYFGPGTRLTVT.